This T cell receptor beta chain emerged from a study of preoperative IRX-2 immunotherapy in early breast cancer. CDR1 and CDR2 from the germline V gene are MNHGY and SAAAGT. Unmatched junction bases numbered 8, after V lost 5 bases and J lost 2 bases. This CDR3 contains 15 residues. Generated by immunoSEQ multiplex PCR, the TCRdb table keeps only in-frame clones and is missing some. The sample includes around 24,000 clones, roughly 80% of them seen just once. Specified treatment: preoperative locoregional IRX-2 cytokine immunotherapy. This phase Ib study tested locoregional IRX-2 cytokine immunotherapy given before surgery.

The TCR sequence derives from a human donor with breast cancer. The V gene is TRBV6-8, the J gene TRBJ2-7; 8 bases match TRBD1. The sample was lymph node tissue, taken after IRX-2 immunotherapy. Written as DNA, the CDR3 is TGTGCCAGCAGTAGGGGAACACAGGGGGCCTACGAGCAGTACTTC. Amino acids: CASSRGTQGAYEQYF.